This TCR beta chain was sequenced for a study of blood T cell repertoires in COVID-19. Study in general: Both acute and convalescent COVID-19 samples were obtained from the United States, Italy and Spain. T cells, B-cell-depleted T cells, or PBMCs supplied cDNA or gDNA.

Original processing methods: Amplification from reference gene primers served as the basis for estimated nucleated cell counts. TCRdb's table, derived via immunoSEQ multiplex PCR, lists solely in-frame clones and lacks some. D and trimming come from the DNA, and the V and J calls and clone size come from that table. The repertoire holds over 130,000 clones, roughly 80% seen once, with 3% to 4.5% in the top ten. The V and J ends lost 2 bases and 8 bases respectively, with 9 bases between them. Per the germline V gene, CDR1 is KGHSH and CDR2 is LQKENI. The CDR3 runs to 12 residues. The sample taken for sequencing was peripheral blood. The J gene is TRBJ1-1, the V gene TRBV18; D uncertain. The source of this sequence is a woman aged 55-75 years with acute or convalescent COVID-19. The chain's CDR3 is CASSPEVTEAFF. The CDR3 nucleotides read TGTGCCAGCTCACCAGAGGTTACCGAAGCTTTCTTT. The full variable domain, its missing parts supplied by reference TRBV18 and TRBJ1-1, is NAGVMQNPRHLVRRRGQEARLRCSPMKGHSHVYWYRQLPEEGLKFMVYLQKENIIDESGMPKERFSAEFPKEGPSILRIQQVVRGDSAAYFCASSPEVTEAFFGQGTRLTVV.